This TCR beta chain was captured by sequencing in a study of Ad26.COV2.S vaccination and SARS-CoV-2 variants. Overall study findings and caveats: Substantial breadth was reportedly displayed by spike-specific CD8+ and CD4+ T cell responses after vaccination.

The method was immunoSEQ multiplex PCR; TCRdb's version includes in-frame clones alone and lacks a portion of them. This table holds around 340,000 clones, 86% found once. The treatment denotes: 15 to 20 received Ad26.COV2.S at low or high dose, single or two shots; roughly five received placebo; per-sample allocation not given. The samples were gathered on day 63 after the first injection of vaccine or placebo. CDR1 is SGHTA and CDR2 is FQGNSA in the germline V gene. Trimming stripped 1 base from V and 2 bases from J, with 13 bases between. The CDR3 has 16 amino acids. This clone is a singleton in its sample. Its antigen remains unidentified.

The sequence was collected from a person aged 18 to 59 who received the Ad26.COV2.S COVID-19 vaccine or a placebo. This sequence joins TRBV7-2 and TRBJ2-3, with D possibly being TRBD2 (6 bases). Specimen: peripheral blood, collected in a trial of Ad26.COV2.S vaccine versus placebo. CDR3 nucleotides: TGTGCCAGCAGCTTAGGTGGGCGGGGATACACAGATACGCAGTATTTT. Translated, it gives CASSLGGRGYTDTQYF.